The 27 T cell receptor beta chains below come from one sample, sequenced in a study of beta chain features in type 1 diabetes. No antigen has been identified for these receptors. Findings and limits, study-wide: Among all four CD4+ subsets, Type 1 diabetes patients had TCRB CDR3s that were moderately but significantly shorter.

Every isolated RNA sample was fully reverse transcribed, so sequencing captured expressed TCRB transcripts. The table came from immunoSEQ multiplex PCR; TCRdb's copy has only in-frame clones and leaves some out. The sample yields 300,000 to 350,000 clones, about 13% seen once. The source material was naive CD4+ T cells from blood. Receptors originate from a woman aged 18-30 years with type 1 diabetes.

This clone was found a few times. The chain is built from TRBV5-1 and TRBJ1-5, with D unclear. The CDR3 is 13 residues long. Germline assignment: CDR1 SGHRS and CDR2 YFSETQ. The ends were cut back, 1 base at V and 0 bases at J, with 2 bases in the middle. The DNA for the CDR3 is TGCGCCAGCAGCTTGCTTAGCAATCAGCCCCAGCATTTT. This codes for CASSLLSNQPQHF.

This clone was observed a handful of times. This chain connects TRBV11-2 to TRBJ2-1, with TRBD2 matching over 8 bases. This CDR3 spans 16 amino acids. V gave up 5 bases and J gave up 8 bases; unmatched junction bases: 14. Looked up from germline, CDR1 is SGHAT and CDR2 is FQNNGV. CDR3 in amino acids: CASSPGGGTRIDEQFF. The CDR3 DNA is TGTGCCAGCAGCCCGGGCGGGGGGACTAGAATAGATGAGCAGTTCTTC.

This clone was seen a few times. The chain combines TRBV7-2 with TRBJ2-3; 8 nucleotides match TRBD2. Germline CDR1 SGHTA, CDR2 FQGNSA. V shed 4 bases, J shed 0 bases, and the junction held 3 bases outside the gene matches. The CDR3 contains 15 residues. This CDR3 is CASSWSGSSTDTQYF. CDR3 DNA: TGTGCCAGCAGCTGGAGCGGGAGTAGCACAGATACGCAGTATTTT.

As DNA, the CDR3 is TGCGCCAGCGTAGCGGGGGGCACAGATACGCAGTATTTT. It specifies CASVAGGTDTQYF. This chain links TRBV5-1 with TRBJ2-3; 9 bases are shared with TRBD2. This CDR3 contains 13 residues. CDR1 and CDR2 (germline): SGHRS, YFSETQ. V shed 7 bases and J 1 base; nucleotides not matched to a gene: 1.

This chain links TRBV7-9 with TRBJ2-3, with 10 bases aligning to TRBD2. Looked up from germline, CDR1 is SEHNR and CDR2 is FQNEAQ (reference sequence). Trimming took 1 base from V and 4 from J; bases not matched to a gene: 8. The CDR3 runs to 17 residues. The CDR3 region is CASSLGGTSDGADTQYF. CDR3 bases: TGTGCCAGCAGCTTAGGGGGGACTAGCGACGGGGCAGATACGCAGTATTTT.

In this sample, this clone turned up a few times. The CDR3 protein is CASSLSGGLILGELFF. The CDR3, as DNA: TGTGCCAGCAGTTTATCCGGAGGACTGATTTTGGGGGAGCTGTTTTTT. The rearrangement uses TRBV28 and TRBJ2-2; D perhaps matches TRBD2 (5 bases). The V gene lost 1 base and the J gene lost 8 bases, with 17 bases spanning the gap. Looked up from germline, CDR1 is MDHEN and CDR2 is SYDVKM. The CDR3 extends over 16 amino acids.

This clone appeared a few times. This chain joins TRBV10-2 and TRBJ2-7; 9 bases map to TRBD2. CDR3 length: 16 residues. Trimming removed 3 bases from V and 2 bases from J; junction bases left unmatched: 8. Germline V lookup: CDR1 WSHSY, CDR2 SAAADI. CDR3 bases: TGCGCCAGCAGTGACCCTGGACTAGCGAGGCCCTACGAGCAGTACGTC. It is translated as CASSDPGLARPYEQYV.

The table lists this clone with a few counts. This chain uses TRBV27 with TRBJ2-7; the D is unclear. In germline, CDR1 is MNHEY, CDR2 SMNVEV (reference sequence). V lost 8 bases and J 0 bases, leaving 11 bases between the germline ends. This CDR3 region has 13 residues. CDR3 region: CASGRPPSYEQYF. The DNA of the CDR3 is TGTGCCAGCGGCAGGCCCCCCTCCTACGAGCAGTACTTC.

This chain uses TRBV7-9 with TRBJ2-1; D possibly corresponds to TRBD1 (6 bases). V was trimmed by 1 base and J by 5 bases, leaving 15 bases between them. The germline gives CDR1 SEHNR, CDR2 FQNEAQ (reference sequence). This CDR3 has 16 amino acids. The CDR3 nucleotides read TGTGCCAGCAGCTTAGAGCCCCAGGGGTTCAACAATGAGCAGTTCTTC. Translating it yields CASSLEPQGFNNEQFF.

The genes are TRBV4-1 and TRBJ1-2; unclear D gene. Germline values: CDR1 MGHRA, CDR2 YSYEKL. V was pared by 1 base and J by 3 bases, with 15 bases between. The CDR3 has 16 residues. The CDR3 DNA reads TGCGCCAGCAGCCAAGCTGAGGGTCTCGGCTACTATGGCTACACCTTC. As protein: CASSQAEGLGYYGYTF.

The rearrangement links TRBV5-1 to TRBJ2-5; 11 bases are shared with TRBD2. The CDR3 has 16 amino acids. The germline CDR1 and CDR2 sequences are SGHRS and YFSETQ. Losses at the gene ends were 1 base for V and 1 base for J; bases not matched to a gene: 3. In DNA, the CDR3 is TGCGCCAGCAGCTTGTCGACTAGCGGGGCCCAAGAGACCCAGTACTTC. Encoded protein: CASSLSTSGAQETQYF. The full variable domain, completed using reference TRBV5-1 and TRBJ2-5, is KAGVTQTPRYLIKTRGQQVTLSCSPISGHRSVSWYQQTPGQGLQFLFEYFSETQRNKGNFPGRFSGRQFSNSRSEMNVSTLELGDSALYLCASSLSTSGAQETQYFGPGTRLLVL.

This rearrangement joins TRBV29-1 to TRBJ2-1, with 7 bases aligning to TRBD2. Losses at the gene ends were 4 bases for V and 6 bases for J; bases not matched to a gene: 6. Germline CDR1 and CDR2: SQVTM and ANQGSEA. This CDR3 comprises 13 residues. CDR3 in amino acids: CSVVIAGPNEQFF. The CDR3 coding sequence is TGCAGCGTTGTGATAGCGGGTCCCAATGAGCAGTTCTTC.

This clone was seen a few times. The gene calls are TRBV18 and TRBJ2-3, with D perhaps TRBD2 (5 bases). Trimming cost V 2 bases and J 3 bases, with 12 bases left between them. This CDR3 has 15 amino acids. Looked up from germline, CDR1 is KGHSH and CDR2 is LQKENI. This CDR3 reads CASSPYLAFTDTQYF. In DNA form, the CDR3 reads TGTGCCAGCTCACCATACCTAGCTTTTACAGATACGCAGTATTTT.

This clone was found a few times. The CDR3 region is CASSYGLLRTQYF. For the CDR3, the DNA is TGTGCCAGCAGCTATGGGCTTCTCAGGACCCAGTACTTC. The chain carries TRBV11-2 and TRBJ2-5; no firm D call. CDR1 is SGHAT and CDR2 is FQNNGV in the germline V gene. The CDR3 loop spans 13 amino acids. V was trimmed by 4 bases and J by 7 bases, leaving 13 bases between them.

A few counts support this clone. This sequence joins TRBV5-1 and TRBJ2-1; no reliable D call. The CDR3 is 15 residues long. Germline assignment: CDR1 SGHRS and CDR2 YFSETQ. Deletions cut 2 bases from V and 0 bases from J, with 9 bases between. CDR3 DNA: TGCGCCAGCAGCTTACCTAGGAGCTCCTACAATGAGCAGTTCTTC. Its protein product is CASSLPRSSYNEQFF.

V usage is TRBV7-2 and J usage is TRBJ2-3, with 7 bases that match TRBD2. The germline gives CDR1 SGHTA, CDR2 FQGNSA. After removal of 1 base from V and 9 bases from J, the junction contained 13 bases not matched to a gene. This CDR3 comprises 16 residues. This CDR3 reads CASSLGSGTTQITQYF. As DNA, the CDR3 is TGTGCCAGCAGCTTAGGGTCCGGGACTACACAGATAACGCAGTATTTT.

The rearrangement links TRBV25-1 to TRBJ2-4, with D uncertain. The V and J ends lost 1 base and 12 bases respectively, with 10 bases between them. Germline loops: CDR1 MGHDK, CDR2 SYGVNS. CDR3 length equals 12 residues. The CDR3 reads CASSESETAQYF. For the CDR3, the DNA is TGTGCCAGCAGTGAATCGGAAACAGCTCAGTACTTC.

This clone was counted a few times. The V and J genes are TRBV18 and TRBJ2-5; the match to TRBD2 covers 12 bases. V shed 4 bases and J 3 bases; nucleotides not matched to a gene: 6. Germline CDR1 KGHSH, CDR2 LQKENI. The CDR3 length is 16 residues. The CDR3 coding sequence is TGTGCCAGCTCACGGCGTCTAGCGGGAGGGGAAGAGACCCAGTACTTC. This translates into CASSRRLAGGEETQYF.

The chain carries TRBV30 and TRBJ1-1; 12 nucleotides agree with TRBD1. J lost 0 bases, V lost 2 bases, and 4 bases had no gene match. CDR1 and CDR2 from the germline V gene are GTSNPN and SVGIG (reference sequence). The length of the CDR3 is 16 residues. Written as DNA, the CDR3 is TGTGCCTGGAGTTCCGGGACAGGGGGCTTGAACACTGAAGCTTTCTTT. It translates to CAWSSGTGGLNTEAFF.

Written as DNA, the CDR3 is TGTGCCAGCAGCGTTGAAGGGGTTCAGCCCCAGCATTTT. Encoded protein: CASSVEGVQPQHF. The genes are TRBV9 and TRBJ1-5; a weak D match, TRBD1 (5 bases). V was pared by 2 bases and J by 6 bases, with 9 bases between. This CDR3 is built from 13 residues. Germline V lookup: CDR1 SGDLS, CDR2 YYNGEE.

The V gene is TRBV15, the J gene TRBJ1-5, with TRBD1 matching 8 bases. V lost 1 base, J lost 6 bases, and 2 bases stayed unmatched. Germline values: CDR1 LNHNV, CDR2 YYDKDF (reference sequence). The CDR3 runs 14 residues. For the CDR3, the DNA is TGTGCCACCAGCAGAGGACAGGGGATTCAGCCCCAGCATTTT. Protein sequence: CATSRGQGIQPQHF.

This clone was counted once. The CDR3 nucleotides read TGTGCCAGCTCACCCCCATCGATTCGGGAAAAACTGTTTTTT. Its translation is CASSPPSIREKLFF. This chain uses TRBV18 with TRBJ1-4; D uncertain. Per the germline V gene, CDR1 is KGHSH and CDR2 is LQKENI. The CDR3 runs 14 residues. V lost 3 bases to trimming and J lost 8 bases, with 13 bases between them.

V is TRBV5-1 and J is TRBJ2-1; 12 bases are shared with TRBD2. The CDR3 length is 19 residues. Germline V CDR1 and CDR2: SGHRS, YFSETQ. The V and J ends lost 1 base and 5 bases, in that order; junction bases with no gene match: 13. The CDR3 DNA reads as TGCGCCAGCAGCTTGCGGACACTTCGGACTAGCGGGGCCAACAATGAGCAGTTCTTC. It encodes CASSLRTLRTSGANNEQFF.

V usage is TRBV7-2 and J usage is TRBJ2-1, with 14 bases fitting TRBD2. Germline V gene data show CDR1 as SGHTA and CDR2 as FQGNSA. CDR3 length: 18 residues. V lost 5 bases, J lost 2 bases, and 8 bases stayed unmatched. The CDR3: CASSPRTSGRITYNEQFF. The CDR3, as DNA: TGTGCCAGCAGCCCTAGGACTAGCGGGAGGATAACCTACAATGAGCAGTTCTTC.

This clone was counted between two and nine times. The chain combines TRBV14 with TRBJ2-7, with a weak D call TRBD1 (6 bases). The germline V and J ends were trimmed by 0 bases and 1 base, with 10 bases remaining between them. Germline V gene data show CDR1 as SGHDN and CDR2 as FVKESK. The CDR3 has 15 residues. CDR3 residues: CASSQENRVSYEQYF. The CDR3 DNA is TGTGCCAGCAGCCAAGAGAACAGGGTGTCCTACGAGCAGTACTTC.

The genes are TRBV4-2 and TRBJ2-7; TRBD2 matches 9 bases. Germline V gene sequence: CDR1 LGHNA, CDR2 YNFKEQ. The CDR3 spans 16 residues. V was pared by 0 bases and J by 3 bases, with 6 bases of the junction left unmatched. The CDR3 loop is CASSQEGASGNYEQYF. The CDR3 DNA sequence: TGTGCCAGCAGCCAAGAAGGGGCTAGCGGGAACTACGAGCAGTACTTC.

CDR3 sequence: CSVAPRAGYNEQFF. The CDR3 DNA reads as TGCAGCGTTGCCCCTCGGGCGGGTTACAATGAGCAGTTCTTC. The V call is TRBV29-1, the J call TRBJ2-1; a possible D gene is TRBD2 (5 bases). V lost 4 bases and J 4 bases, leaving 14 bases between the germline ends. The CDR3 has 14 residues. CDR1 is SQVTM, CDR2 ANQGSEA, per germline.